This TCR beta chain was captured in a study of CD8+ T cells in alopecia areata. CDR1 and CDR2 from the germline V gene are SEHNR and FQNEAQ (reference sequence). The V and J ends lost 6 bases and 4 bases respectively, with 9 bases between them. The CDR3 is made up of 13 amino acids. In this sample, this clone turned up once. RNA was extracted and reverse transcribed into cDNA as the sequencing template. This table comes from immunoSEQ multiplex PCR, and its TCRdb copy is limited to in-frame clones, with some not included. Of fewer than 150,000 clones in the sample, roughly two thirds are singletons; the top ten hold approximately 2.8%.

Input material: CD4+ T cells sorted from blood. V usage is TRBV7-9 and J usage is TRBJ2-2; D not certain. This clonotype was obtained from a human donor in good health. The CDR3 region is CASSPSSTGELFF. As DNA, the CDR3 is TGTGCCAGCAGTCCATCTTCCACCGGGGAGCTGTTTTTT.